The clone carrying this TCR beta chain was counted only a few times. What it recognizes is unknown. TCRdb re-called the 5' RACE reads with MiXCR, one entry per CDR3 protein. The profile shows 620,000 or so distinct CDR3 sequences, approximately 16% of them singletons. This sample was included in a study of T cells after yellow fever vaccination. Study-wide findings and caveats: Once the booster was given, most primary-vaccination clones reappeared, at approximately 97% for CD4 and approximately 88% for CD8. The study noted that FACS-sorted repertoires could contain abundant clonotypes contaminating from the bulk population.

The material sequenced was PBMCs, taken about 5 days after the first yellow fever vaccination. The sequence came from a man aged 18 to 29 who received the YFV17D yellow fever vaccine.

CDR3 in amino acids: CASSSETGDYNSPLHF. CDR3 coding DNA: TGCGCCAGCAGCTCGGAGACAGGGGACTATAATTCACCCCTCCACTTT. V usage is TRBV5-1 and J usage is TRBJ1-6; 8 positions match TRBD1. Germline V lookup: CDR1 SGHRS, CDR2 YFSETQ. The CDR3 length is 16 residues. V trimming: 3 bases; J trimming: 3 bases; junction bases outside the gene matches: 5. The full variable domain, rest sourced from reference TRBV5-1 and TRBJ1-6, is KAGVTQTPRYLIKTRGQQVTLSCSPISGHRSVSWYQQTPGQGLQFLFEYFSETQRNKGNFPGRFSGRQFSNSRSEMNVSTLELGDSALYLCASSSETGDYNSPLHFGNGTRLTVT.